Below are 25 T cell receptor beta chains sequenced from a single sample in a study of CD8+CD57+ T cells in acquired aplastic anemia. The sequenced patients had an expansion of CD8+CD57+ cells seen by flow cytometry. The use of genomic DNA as template underpinned the TCR beta VDJ and CDR3 profiling. In TCRdb, the reads were re-called with MiXCR into one record per CDR3 protein. The sample has approximately 170,000 distinct CDR3 sequences, around 47% seen once. The sequenced sample was sorted CD4+, CD8+, or CD8+CD57+ T cells (not recorded which) from PBMCs. These receptors originate from a human donor with aplastic anemia.

The V and J genes are TRBV11-2 and TRBJ2-7; 12 nucleotides agree with TRBD2. The CDR3 has 16 amino acids. CDR1 and CDR2 from the germline V gene are SGHAT and FQNNGV. Losses at the gene ends were 4 bases for V and 5 bases for J; bases not matched to a gene: 9. CDR3 loop: CASSYQTSGGRDEQYF. The CDR3 DNA is TGTGCCAGCAGCTACCAGACTAGCGGGGGCCGGGACGAGCAGTACTTC.

The J gene is TRBJ1-4, the V gene TRBV7-2, with 9 bases that match TRBD1. Germline loops: CDR1 SGHTA, CDR2 FQGNSA. Trimming cost V 4 bases and J 5 bases; bases outside gene matches: 5. The CDR3 covers 15 residues. The CDR3 DNA reads as TGTGCCAGCAGCTGGGACAGGGCCAAAAATGAAAAACTGTTTTTT. Encoded protein: CASSWDRAKNEKLFF.

This sequence joins TRBV24-1 and TRBJ2-5; D may be TRBD1 or TRBD2 (6 bases each). V was trimmed by 7 bases and J by 2 bases, leaving 19 bases between them. CDR1 is KGHDR and CDR2 is SFDVKD in the germline V gene. The CDR3 length is 16 residues. The CDR3 region has the DNA TGTGCCACCAGGGAGGTTCGGGCGGGGACACAAGAGACCCAGTACTTC. Residues: CATREVRAGTQETQYF.

This clonotype occurred once. V usage is TRBV2 and J usage is TRBJ2-5, with D unresolved. This CDR3 spans 14 amino acids. Per the germline V gene, CDR1 is SNHLY and CDR2 is FYNNEI. Deletions cut 11 bases from V and 5 bases from J, with 21 bases between. CDR3 sequence (DNA): TGTGCCGGCTGCGAGGCAGCGAGGTTGGAGACCCAGTACTTC. It translates to CAGCEAARLETQYF.

There are many counts of this clonotype. V usage is TRBV24-1 and J usage is TRBJ2-1; D is possibly TRBD2 (5 bases). Germline CDR1 reads KGHDR; CDR2 reads SFDVKD. The CDR3 loop spans 15 amino acids. V lost 7 bases to trimming and J lost 0 bases, with 12 bases between them. The CDR3 here is CATSGTGSSYNEQFF. The CDR3 DNA sequence: TGTGCCACCAGCGGAACTGGGAGCTCCTACAATGAGCAGTTCTTC.

V is TRBV25-1 and J is TRBJ1-5, with no clear D. Germline-derived CDR1 and CDR2 are MGHDK and SYGVNS. The CDR3 length is 11 residues. The V end was cut by 8 bases, the J end by 5 bases, with 7 bases between. The CDR3 region is CASLGHQPQHF. The CDR3 region has the DNA TGTGCCAGCTTAGGGCATCAGCCCCAGCATTTT.

The sample holds many counts of this clonotype. The rearrangement uses TRBV11-3 and TRBJ2-3; D is uncertain. The germline V gene encodes CDR1 SGHNT and CDR2 YENEEA. V was clipped by 5 bases and J by 6 bases, with 9 bases between them. This CDR3 is 12 amino acids long. CDR3 nucleotide sequence: TGTGCCAGCAGCACGTCCGGGGATACGCAGTATTTT. Residues: CASSTSGDTQYF.

The rearrangement joins TRBV6-5 to TRBJ2-5; unclear D gene. Germline CDR1 and CDR2: MNHEY and SVGAGI. Trimming took off 2 bases at V and 4 bases at J, with 11 bases between the two ends. The CDR3 has 14 residues. This chain's CDR3 is CASSYPLGTETQYF. CDR3 DNA sequence: TGTGCCAGCAGTTACCCTCTGGGAACAGAGACCCAGTACTTC.

This clonotype was recorded at least ten times. The J gene is TRBJ2-1, the V gene TRBV5-1; 11 nucleotides line up with TRBD2. The CDR3 extends over 16 amino acids. Germline V lookup: CDR1 SGHRS, CDR2 YFSETQ. V trimming: 4 bases; J trimming: 7 bases; junction bases outside the gene matches: 10. CDR3 in DNA: TGCGCCAGCAGCCCTACTAGCGGGGGAATTATTAATGAGCAGTTCTTC. As protein: CASSPTSGGIINEQFF. Full variable domain (outside the CDR3, taken from reference TRBV5-1 and TRBJ2-1): KAGVTQTPRYLIKTRGQQVTLSCSPISGHRSVSWYQQTPGQGLQFLFEYFSETQRNKGNFPGRFSGRQFSNSRSEMNVSTLELGDSALYLCASSPTSGGIINEQFFGPGTRLTVL.

This clonotype was counted ten times or more. This chain joins TRBV9 and TRBJ2-3; TRBD2 matches 9 bases. V lost 3 bases and J lost 11; bases outside the gene matches: 13. CDR1 and CDR2 from the germline V gene are SGDLS and YYNGEE. CDR3 length: 15 amino acids. The CDR3 loop reads CASSAQVAGALEQYF. CDR3 nucleotides: TGTGCCAGCAGCGCCCAAGTAGCGGGAGCCTTGGAGCAGTATTTT. The whole variable domain, filled in from reference TRBV9 and TRBJ2-3, reads DSGVTQTPKHLITATGQRVTLRCSPRSGDLSVYWYQQSLDQGLQFLIQYYNGEERAKGNILERFSAQQFPDLHSELNLSSLELGDSALYFCASSAQVAGALEQYFGPGTRLTVL.

This clonotype was counted ten times or more. The chain is built from TRBV7-6 and TRBJ2-7; tentative D call: TRBD2 (6 bases). Trimming cost V 1 base and J 2 bases, with 12 bases left between them. Germline values: CDR1 SGHVS, CDR2 FNYEAQ. CDR3 size: 15 residues. CDR3 in amino acids: CASSLGGGAPYEQYF. DNA of the CDR3: TGTGCCAGCAGCTTAGGAGGAGGGGCGCCCTACGAGCAGTACTTC.

As concerns this clonotype: A single base separates this from a much larger clone, so it may be a read error. The chain couples TRBV27 to TRBJ1-2; perhaps TRBD1 as D (6 bases). Germline-derived CDR1 and CDR2 are MNHEY and SMNVEV (reference sequence). The V end lost 5 bases, the J end lost 6 bases, and 25 bases lay between the germline ends. The CDR3 is 17 residues long. The CDR3 reads CASSTSTTGFSGDGYTF. CDR3 coding DNA: TGTGCCAGCAGTACCTCCACCACAGGGTTCTCCGGGGATGGCTACACCTTC.

This clonotype was seen repeatedly, ten times or more. V usage is TRBV10-3 and J usage is TRBJ2-5; 8 bases are a match to TRBD1. The germline CDR1 and CDR2 sequences are ENHRY and SYGVKD. The CDR3 has 16 amino acids. Trimming took 6 bases from V and 1 from J; bases not matched to a gene: 10. CDR3: CAISLGQGGFQETQYF. CDR3 bases: TGTGCCATCAGCCTCGGACAGGGAGGATTCCAAGAGACCCAGTACTTC.

This clonotype was observed many times. The chain couples TRBV6-2 or TRBV6-3 to TRBJ1-5; a weak D match, TRBD1 (5 bases). Germline lookup yields CDR1 MNHEY and CDR2 SVGEGT. The CDR3 has 12 amino acids. The V end was cut by 5 bases, the J end by 6 bases, with 8 bases between. The CDR3 protein is CASSQGFQPQHF. The CDR3 coding sequence is TGTGCCAGCAGTCAGGGATTTCAGCCCCAGCATTTT.

This clonotype was seen repeatedly, ten times or more. This rearrangement joins TRBV7-2 to TRBJ1-2; 9 nucleotides line up with TRBD1. V lost 0 bases to trimming and J lost 7 bases; unmatched junction nucleotides: 6. Germline V gives CDR1 SGHTA, CDR2 FQGNSA. This CDR3 spans 15 amino acids. The CDR3 spells CASSLASTGGSGYTF. For the CDR3, the DNA is TGTGCCAGCAGCTTAGCATCTACAGGGGGCAGTGGCTACACCTTC.

This clonotype turned up a few times. The rearrangement uses TRBV6-2 or TRBV6-3 and TRBJ2-5, with TRBD1 identical over 7 bases. The CDR3 runs to 17 residues. V lost 5 bases, J lost 5 bases, and 17 bases stayed unmatched. The germline V gene encodes CDR1 MNHEY and CDR2 SVGEGT. CDR3 region: CASSPLHRDSLGETQYF. CDR3 in DNA: TGTGCCAGCAGTCCCCTTCACCGGGACAGCTTAGGGGAGACCCAGTACTTC.

This clonotype was seen more than once but under ten times. The chain employs TRBV12-3 or TRBV12-4 and TRBJ2-3, with D perhaps given as TRBD1 or TRBD2 (5 bases each). Trimming left V 6 bases short and J 5 bases short, with 21 bases between. This CDR3 spans 16 amino acids. This chain's CDR3 is CASSVDGTLKGDTQYF. In nucleotides, the CDR3 is TGTGCCAGCAGCGTAGACGGGACCCTCAAAGGAGATACGCAGTATTTT.

This clonotype was detected a few times. V gene TRBV9 combines with J gene TRBJ1-3; D not certain. Germline V gives CDR1 SGDLS, CDR2 YYNGEE. Between the trimmed V and J ends, which lost 0 bases and 2 bases, there was a span of 12 bases. CDR3 length: 16 amino acids. Here the CDR3 reads CASSVAPQTAGNTIYF. The CDR3 nucleotides are TGTGCCAGCAGCGTAGCCCCCCAGACGGCTGGAAACACCATATATTTT.

This chain uses TRBV19 with TRBJ1-5; D gene ambiguous. The germline V gene has CDR1 LNHDA and CDR2 SQIVND (reference sequence). V was pared by 5 bases and J by 7 bases, with 12 bases between. The CDR3 runs to 13 residues. The DNA of the CDR3 is TGTGCCAGTAGTCTGGGATTGTTACAGCCCCAGCATTTT. Its translation: CASSLGLLQPQHF.

Points on this clonotype: A much larger clonotype is one base distant, so this may be a read error. V gene TRBV5-1 combines with J gene TRBJ1-1; 7 positions agree with TRBD1. Germline trimming cut 0 bases from V and 4 bases from J; bases unmatched to any gene: 6. Germline CDR1 reads SGHRS; CDR2 reads YFSETQ. The CDR3 spans 15 residues. In DNA, the CDR3 is TGCGCCAGCAGCTTGGTTACAGGGGTGGGCACTGAAGCTTTCTTT. Amino acids: CASSLVTGVGTEAFF.

This clonotype was detected many times. The chain is built from TRBV27 and TRBJ1-2, with a possible D match to TRBD1 (5 bases). V lost 10 bases to trimming and J lost 7 bases, with 13 bases between them. The CDR3 has 11 amino acids. Per the germline V gene, CDR1 is MNHEY and CDR2 is SMNVEV (reference sequence). This CDR3 reads CATSGGPGYTF. In DNA form, the CDR3 reads TGTGCCACCAGCGGGGGACCTGGCTACACCTTC.

The V call is TRBV7-8, the J call TRBJ1-6; 9 bases fit TRBD1. This CDR3 has 15 amino acids. V trimming: 5 bases; J trimming: 10 bases; junction bases outside the gene matches: 9. Germline lookup yields CDR1 SGHVS and CDR2 FQNEAQ. CDR3 coding DNA: TGTGCCAGCAGCCCCGGGACAGGGAAATGGTCACCCCTCCACTTT. It specifies CASSPGTGKWSPLHF.

This clonotype appeared a single time. This could be a read error, since a much larger clone is one nucleotide away. This chain connects TRBV6-1 to TRBJ2-5; possible D gene TRBD1, 5 bases. CDR3 length: 14 amino acids. CDR1 and CDR2 from the germline V gene are MNHNS and SASEGT. V lost 1 base, J lost 4 bases, and 10 bases lay in between. The CDR3 DNA reads as TGTGCCAGCAGTGAAGGGGGCAGGACAGAGACCCAGTACTTC. It translates to CASSEGGRTETQYF.

Notes on this clonotype: This CDR3 is missing its conserved last phenylalanine or tryptophan, likely due to a read error. The gene calls are TRBV25-1 and TRBJ2-1, with D tentatively TRBD1 (5 bases). Germline lookup yields CDR1 MGHDK and CDR2 SYGVNS. The CDR3 has 15 amino acids. CDR3: CASSPKGLSYNGQFL. The CDR3 coding sequence is TGTGCCAGCAGCCCAAAGGGGCTATCCTACAATGGGCAGTTCCTC.

Remarks on this clonotype: An end of the junction does not agree with germline; a read error may underlie this. The rearrangement uses TRBV5-1 and TRBJ2-2; 12 positions match TRBD2. Germline V gives CDR1 SGHRS, CDR2 YFSETQ. CDR3 length: 20 residues. CDR3 coding DNA: TGCGCCAGCAGCCTTATTACTCAGAGGACTAGCGGGATAAACACCGGGGAGCTGGTTTTT. It yields the protein CASSLITQRTSGINTGELVF.